This TCR beta chain originates from a study of cytomegalovirus exposure and HLA in healthy donors. 60 Vbeta and 13 Jbeta primers were used in PCR. Sequencing used immunoSEQ multiplex PCR; TCRdb keeps in-frame clones, though not all of them. The table shows approximately 190,000 clones, with roughly 80% occurring only once. V was clipped by 2 bases and J by 3 bases; unmatched bases: 10. Germline loops: CDR1 MNHGY, CDR2 SVAAGI. The CDR3 is 17 residues long. What was sequenced was PBMCs. The chain couples TRBV6-9 to TRBJ2-3; 8 positions match TRBD1. The clonotype originates from a man aged 45-60 years in good health and CMV-seronegative. The CDR3 DNA is TGTGCCAGCAGTTATAGACAGGGACAGGAGGGGACAGATACGCAGTATTTT. This translates into CASSYRQGQEGTDTQYF.